This T cell receptor beta chain stems from a study of blood T cell repertoires in COVID-19. Study in general: Both acute and convalescent COVID-19 samples were obtained from the United States, Italy and Spain. From T cells, B-cell-depleted T cells, or PBMCs came the material, which was cDNA or gDNA.

The protocol was immunoSEQ multiplex PCR, while the TCRdb copy is restricted to in-frame clones and leaves out a portion. The sample consists of 290,000 or so clones, 70% to 90% of them appearing once. The sequencing sample was made of peripheral blood. This sequence was found in a man between 65 and 85 years old with acute or convalescent COVID-19.

CDR3 region: CASSPYGQGALGTQYF. CDR3 nucleotide sequence: TGTGCCAGCAGCCCATACGGACAGGGGGCGCTTGGGACCCAGTACTTC. The chain combines TRBV28 with TRBJ2-5, with 11 bases aligning to TRBD1. Losses at the gene ends were 6 bases for V and 7 bases for J; bases not matched to a gene: 13. Germline loops: CDR1 MDHEN, CDR2 SYDVKM. This CDR3 contains 16 residues.